The entry that follows covers one T cell receptor beta chain sequence. The sample originates from a study of blood T cell repertoires in COVID-19. As originally analysed: Nucleated cell counts were estimated from reference gene primer amplification. This table comes from immunoSEQ multiplex PCR, and its TCRdb copy is limited to in-frame clones, with some not included. That table supplies the V and J calls and clone size; D and trimming were determined from the DNA. This sample has roughly 500,000 clones, with about 88% found just once. The V end lost 0 bases, the J end lost 7 bases, and 9 bases lay between the germline ends. CDR3 length: 14 amino acids. CDR1 and CDR2 (germline): MNHEY, SMNVEV (reference sequence).

This rearrangement joins TRBV27 to TRBJ1-4, with D uncertain. The sample consisted of peripheral blood. The TCR comes from a man aged 18 to 30 with COVID-19, enrolled during active disease. The CDR3: CASSLSVSGEKLFF. The CDR3 bases are TGTGCCAGCAGTTTATCGGTTTCGGGTGAAAAACTGTTTTTT.